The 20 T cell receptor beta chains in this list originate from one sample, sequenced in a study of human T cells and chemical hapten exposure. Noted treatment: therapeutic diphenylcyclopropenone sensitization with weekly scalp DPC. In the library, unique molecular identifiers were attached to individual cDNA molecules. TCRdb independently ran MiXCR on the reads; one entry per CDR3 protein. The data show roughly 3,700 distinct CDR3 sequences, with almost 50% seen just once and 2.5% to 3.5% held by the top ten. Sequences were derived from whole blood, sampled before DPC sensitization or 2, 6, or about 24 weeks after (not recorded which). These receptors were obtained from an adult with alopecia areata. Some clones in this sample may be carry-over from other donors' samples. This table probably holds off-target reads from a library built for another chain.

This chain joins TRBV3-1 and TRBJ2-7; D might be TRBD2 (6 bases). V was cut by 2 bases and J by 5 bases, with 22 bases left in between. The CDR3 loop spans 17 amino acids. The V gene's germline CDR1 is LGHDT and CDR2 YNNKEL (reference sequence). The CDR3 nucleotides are TGTGCCAGCAGCCAAAGGTTAACGGGAGCGCGTCAGAACGAGCAGTACTTC. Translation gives CASSQRLTGARQNEQYF.

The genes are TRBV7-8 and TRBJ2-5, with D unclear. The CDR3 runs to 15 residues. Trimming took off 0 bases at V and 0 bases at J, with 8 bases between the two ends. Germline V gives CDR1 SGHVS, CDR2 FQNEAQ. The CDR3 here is CASSLAIYNQETQYF. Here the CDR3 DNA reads TGTGCCAGCAGCTTAGCCATATACAACCAAGAGACCCAGTACTTC.

This chain's CDR3 is CASSHQDYEQYF. In nucleotides, the CDR3 is TGTGCCAGCAGCCACCAAGACTACGAGCAGTACTTC. The V call is TRBV7-8, the J call TRBJ2-7; the D is unclear. CDR1 and CDR2 (germline): SGHVS, FQNEAQ. Between the trimmed V and J ends, which lost 5 bases and 3 bases, there was a span of 8 bases. This CDR3 has 12 amino acids.

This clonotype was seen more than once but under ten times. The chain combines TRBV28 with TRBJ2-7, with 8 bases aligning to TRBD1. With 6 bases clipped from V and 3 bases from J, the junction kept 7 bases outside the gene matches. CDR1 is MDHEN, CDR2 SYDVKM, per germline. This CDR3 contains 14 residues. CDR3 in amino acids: CASRGTGDLYEQYF. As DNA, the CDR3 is TGTGCCAGCAGGGGGACAGGTGACCTCTACGAGCAGTACTTC.

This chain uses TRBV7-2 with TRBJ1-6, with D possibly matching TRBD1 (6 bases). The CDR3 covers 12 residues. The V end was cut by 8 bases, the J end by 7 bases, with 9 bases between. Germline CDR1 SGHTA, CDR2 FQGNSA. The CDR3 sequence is CASSTGNSPLHF. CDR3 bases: TGTGCCAGCTCCACAGGGAATTCACCCCTCCACTTT.

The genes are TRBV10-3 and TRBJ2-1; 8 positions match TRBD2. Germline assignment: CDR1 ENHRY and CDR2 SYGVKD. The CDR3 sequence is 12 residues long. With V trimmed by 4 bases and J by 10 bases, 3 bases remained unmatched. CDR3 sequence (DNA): TGTGCCATCAGTGGTGCGGGGGGAGAGCAGTTCTTC. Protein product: CAISGAGGEQFF.

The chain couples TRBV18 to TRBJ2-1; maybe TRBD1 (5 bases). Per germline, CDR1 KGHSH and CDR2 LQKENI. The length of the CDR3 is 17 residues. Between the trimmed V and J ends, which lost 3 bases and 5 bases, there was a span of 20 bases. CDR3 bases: TGTGCCAGCTCACCTCAAATGGGGCGGCCTGGGGACAATGAGCAGTTCTTC. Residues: CASSPQMGRPGDNEQFF.

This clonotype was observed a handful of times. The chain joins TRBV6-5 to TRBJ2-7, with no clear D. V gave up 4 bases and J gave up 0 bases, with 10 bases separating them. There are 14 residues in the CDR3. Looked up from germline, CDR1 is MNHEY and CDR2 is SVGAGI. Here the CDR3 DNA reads TGTGCCAGCAGTTTTCAGAGTTACTCCTACGAGCAGTACTTC. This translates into CASSFQSYSYEQYF.

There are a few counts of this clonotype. CDR3 loop: CSARPSRNIQYF. CDR3 DNA sequence: TGCAGTGCTAGACCCAGCCGAAACATTCAGTACTTC. The chain has TRBV20-1 and TRBJ2-4; D is unclear. The length of the CDR3 is 12 residues. Looked up from germline, CDR1 is DFQATT and CDR2 is SNEGSKA (reference sequence). V was trimmed by 2 bases and J by 6 bases, leaving 8 bases between them.

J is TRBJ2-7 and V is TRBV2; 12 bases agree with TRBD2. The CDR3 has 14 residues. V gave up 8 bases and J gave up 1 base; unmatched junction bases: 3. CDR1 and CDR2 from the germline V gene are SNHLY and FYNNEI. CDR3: CASVTSGGSYEQYF. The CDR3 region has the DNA TGTGCCAGCGTGACTAGCGGGGGTTCCTACGAGCAGTACTTC.

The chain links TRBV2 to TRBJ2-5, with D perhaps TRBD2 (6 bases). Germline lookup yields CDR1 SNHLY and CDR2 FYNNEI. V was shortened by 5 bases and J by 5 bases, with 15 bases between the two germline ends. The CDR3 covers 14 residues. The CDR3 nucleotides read TGTGCCAGCAGTCCCCCGTCGGGGGTTGAGACCCAGTACTTC. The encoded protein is CASSPPSGVETQYF. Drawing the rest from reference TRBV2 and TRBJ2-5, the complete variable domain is EPEVTQTPSHQVTQMGQEVILRCVPISNHLYFYWYRQILGQKVEFLVSFYNNEISEKSEIFDDQFSVERPDGSNFTLKIRSTKLEDSAMYFCASSPPSGVETQYFGPGTRLLVL.

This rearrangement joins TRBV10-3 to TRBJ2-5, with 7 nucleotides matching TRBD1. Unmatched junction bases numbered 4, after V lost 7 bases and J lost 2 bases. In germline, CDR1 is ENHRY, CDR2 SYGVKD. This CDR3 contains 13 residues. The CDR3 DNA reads TGTGCCATCAAAAGGACAGGACAAGAGACCCAGTACTTC. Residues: CAIKRTGQETQYF.

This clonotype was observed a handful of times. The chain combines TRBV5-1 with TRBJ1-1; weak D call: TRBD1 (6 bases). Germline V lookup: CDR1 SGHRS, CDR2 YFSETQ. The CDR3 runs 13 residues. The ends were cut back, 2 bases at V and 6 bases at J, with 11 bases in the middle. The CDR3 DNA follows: TGCGCCAGCAGCTTTAAGGGGGGCGCTGAAGCTTTCTTT. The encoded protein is CASSFKGGAEAFF. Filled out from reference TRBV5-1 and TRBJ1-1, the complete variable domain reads KAGVTQTPRYLIKTRGQQVTLSCSPISGHRSVSWYQQTPGQGLQFLFEYFSETQRNKGNFPGRFSGRQFSNSRSEMNVSTLELGDSALYLCASSFKGGAEAFFGQGTRLTVV.

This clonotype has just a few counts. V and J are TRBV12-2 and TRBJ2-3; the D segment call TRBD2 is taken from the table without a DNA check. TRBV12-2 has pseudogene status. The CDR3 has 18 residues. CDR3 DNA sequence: TGTGCAAGTCGCTTAGTTGGACAAACGGGGGGGCCCACAGATACGCAGTATTTT. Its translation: CASRLVGQTGGPTDTQYF.

Written as DNA, the CDR3 is TGCAGCGTTGAGTCTACGGTCTCCGAGCAGTACTTC. It specifies CSVESTVSEQYF. The J gene is TRBJ2-7, the V gene TRBV29-1; D call uncertain. The germline V gene has CDR1 SQVTM and CDR2 ANQGSEA. The V gene lost 3 bases and the J gene lost 6 bases, with 12 bases spanning the gap. The CDR3 covers 12 residues.

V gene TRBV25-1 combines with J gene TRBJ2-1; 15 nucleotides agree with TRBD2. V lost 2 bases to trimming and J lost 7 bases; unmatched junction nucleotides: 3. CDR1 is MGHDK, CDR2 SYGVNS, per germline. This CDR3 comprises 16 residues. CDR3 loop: CASSERGTSGRNEQFF. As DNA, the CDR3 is TGTGCCAGCAGTGAACGTGGGACTAGCGGGAGGAATGAGCAGTTCTTC. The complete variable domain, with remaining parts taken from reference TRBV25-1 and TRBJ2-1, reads EADIYQTPRYLVIGTGKKITLECSQTMGHDKMYWYQQDPGMELHLIHYSYGVNSTEKGDLSSESTVSRIRTEHFPLTLESARPSHTSQYLCASSERGTSGRNEQFFGPGTRLTVL.

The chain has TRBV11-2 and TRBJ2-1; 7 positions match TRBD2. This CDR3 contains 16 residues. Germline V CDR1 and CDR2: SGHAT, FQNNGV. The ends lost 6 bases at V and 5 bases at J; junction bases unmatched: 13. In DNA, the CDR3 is TGTGCCAGCAGTTCCCGTTTGGGAGGGCGAAACAATGAGCAGTTCTTC. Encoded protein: CASSSRLGGRNNEQFF.

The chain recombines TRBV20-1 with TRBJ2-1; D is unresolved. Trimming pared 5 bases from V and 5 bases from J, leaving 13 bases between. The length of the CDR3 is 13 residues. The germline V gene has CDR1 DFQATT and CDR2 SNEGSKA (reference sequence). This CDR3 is CSAPQGWNNEQFF. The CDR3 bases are TGCAGTGCTCCTCAAGGTTGGAACAATGAGCAGTTCTTC.

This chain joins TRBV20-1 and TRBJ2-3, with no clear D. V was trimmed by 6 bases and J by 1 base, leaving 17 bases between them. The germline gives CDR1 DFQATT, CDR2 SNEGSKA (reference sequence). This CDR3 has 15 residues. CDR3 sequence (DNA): TGCAGTGCCCAAAAAGGCAGACTTGGCACAGATACGCAGTATTTT. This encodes CSAQKGRLGTDTQYF.

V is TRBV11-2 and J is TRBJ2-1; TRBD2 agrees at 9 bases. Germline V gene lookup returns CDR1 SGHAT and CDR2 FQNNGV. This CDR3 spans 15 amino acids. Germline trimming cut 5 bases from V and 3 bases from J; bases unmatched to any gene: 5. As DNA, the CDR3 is TGTGCCAGCAGCGTGACTAGCGGTAACTACAATGAGCAGTTCTTC. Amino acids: CASSVTSGNYNEQFF.